This T cell receptor (beta chain) was recorded in a study of Ad26.COV2.S vaccination and SARS-CoV-2 variants. Only in-frame clones appear in the TCRdb table, and some are missing; sequencing was by immunoSEQ multiplex PCR. The repertoire includes approximately 400,000 clones, about 90% of them detected once, and under 5% sits in the top ten. Germline-derived CDR1 and CDR2 are WSHSY and SAAADI. The CDR3 extends over 14 amino acids. The V and J ends lost 2 bases and 10 bases, in that order; junction bases with no gene match: 8. The J gene is TRBJ1-1, the V gene TRBV10-2; 9 bases map to TRBD1. The TCR comes from a human donor who had recovered from COVID-19. Material: peripheral blood, obtained after recovery from COVID-19. CDR3 in DNA: TGCGCCAGCAGTGAGCCCCACCTGGACAGGGGAGCTTTCTTT. Translating gives CASSEPHLDRGAFF.